Each of the 27 T cell receptor beta chains below was sequenced from the same sample in a study of T cell repertoires in cytomegalovirus infection. No antigens are known for them. TCRdb reanalysed the reads using MiXCR and keeps one entry per CDR3 protein. The sample gives hundreds of thousands of distinct CDR3 sequences, about 42% of which show up once; approximately 40% is in the top ten. Source: cultured PBMCs, taken from culture after CMV antigen stimulation. Receptor source: a human donor in good health (CMV status not recorded). Some clones in this sample may be carry-over from other donors' samples.

The chain recombines TRBV7-2 with TRBJ2-1, with 9 bases aligning to TRBD2. Germline V gene sequence: CDR1 SGHTA, CDR2 FQGNSA. The CDR3 is made up of 14 amino acids. The V segment lost 3 bases and the J segment 7 bases; nucleotides outside the gene matches: 4. The CDR3 DNA reads TGTGCCAGCAGCTTCGTAGCGGGAGTAAATGAGCAGTTCTTC. Its protein product is CASSFVAGVNEQFF.

The chain has TRBV19 and TRBJ2-1; 13 positions agree with TRBD2. The CDR3 totals 19 residues. Trimming at V came to 7 bases and at J to 7 bases, leaving 19 bases not matched to a gene. Germline V gives CDR1 LNHDA, CDR2 SQIVND (reference sequence). CDR3 bases: TGTGCCAGTATAATTGGGGGACTAGCGGGGTCCGATGGGGGGAATGAGCAGTTCTTC. Translating gives CASIIGGLAGSDGGNEQFF.

This clonotype has a handful of counts. The chain employs TRBV24-1 and TRBJ1-1; D remains ambiguous. Germline assignment: CDR1 KGHDR and CDR2 SFDVKD. CDR3 length: 13 residues. V was pared by 9 bases and J by 3 bases, with 13 bases between. This CDR3 reads CATRAGGDTEAFF. The CDR3 nucleotides are TGTGCCACCCGGGCAGGTGGGGACACTGAAGCTTTCTTT.

The chain links TRBV7-2 to TRBJ2-7; the match to TRBD2 covers 8 bases. With V trimmed by 5 bases and J by 4 bases, 13 bases remained unmatched. CDR1 is SGHTA, CDR2 FQGNSA, per germline. The CDR3 runs 16 residues. CDR3 bases: TGTGCCAGCAGCCCGTCTAAGCGGGAGAAGGATTACGAGCAGTACTTC. Its translation: CASSPSKREKDYEQYF. The full variable domain, with the rest looked up from reference TRBV7-2 and TRBJ2-7, is GAGVSQSPSNKVTEKGKDVELRCDPISGHTALYWYRQSLGQGLEFLIYFQGNSAPDKSGLPSDRFSAERTGGSVSTLTIQRTQQEDSAVYLCASSPSKREKDYEQYFGPGTRLTVT.

This chain uses TRBV7-4 with TRBJ2-1; D is unclear. The V and J ends lost 8 bases and 6 bases respectively, with 23 bases between them. Per germline, CDR1 SGHVT and CDR2 SQSDAQ. The CDR3 runs to 16 residues. CDR3 protein: CASARWSGRLTNEQFF. The CDR3 DNA is TGTGCCAGCGCTCGTTGGAGTGGACGACTTACCAATGAGCAGTTCTTC. Using reference TRBV7-4 and TRBJ2-1 for the parts outside the CDR3, the full variable domain is GAGVSQSPRYKVAKRGRDVALRCDSISGHVTLYWYRQTLGQGSEVLTYSQSDAQRDKSGRPSGRFSAERPERSVSTLKIQRTEQGDSAVYLCASARWSGRLTNEQFFGPGTRLTVL.

CDR3 region: CASSFRTGRGPQHF. CDR3 DNA: TGTGCCAGCAGTTTCAGGACAGGGCGGGGGCCCCAGCATTTT. This rearrangement joins TRBV6-6 to TRBJ1-5; 8 bases are a match to TRBD1. The CDR3 totals 14 residues. V dropped 4 bases and J dropped 9; count of bases not matched to a gene: 8. Germline loops: CDR1 MNHNY, CDR2 SVGAGI (reference sequence).

Ten or more counts support this clonotype. This rearrangement joins TRBV7-8 to TRBJ2-1, with D uncertain. The CDR3 totals 15 residues. V lost 1 base to trimming and J lost 0 bases, with 7 bases between them. CDR1 and CDR2 from the germline V gene are SGHVS and FQNEAQ. Written as DNA, the CDR3 is TGTGCCAGCAGCTTAGAAGGCAGCTCCTACAATGAGCAGTTCTTC. It codes for CASSLEGSSYNEQFF.

This clonotype appeared a few times. The chain combines TRBV6-1 with TRBJ1-2; 10 bases align to TRBD1. J gave up 8 bases and V 6 bases, and 15 bases lay outside the gene matches. This CDR3 is 16 amino acids long. The germline V gene encodes CDR1 MNHNS and CDR2 SASEGT. CDR3 protein: CASSLIATGGSRGYTF. The CDR3, as DNA: TGTGCCAGCAGCCTTATCGCGACAGGGGGCTCACGCGGCTACACCTTC.

The chain employs TRBV9 and TRBJ2-5, with 7 bases that match TRBD2. Germline values: CDR1 SGDLS, CDR2 YYNGEE. CDR3 length: 15 amino acids. The junction had 6 bases not matched to a gene; V was cut back by 0 bases and J by 4 bases. The CDR3 region has the DNA TGTGCCAGCAGCGTAGCTGACCTAGCGGTAGAGACCCAGTACTTC. Translation gives CASSVADLAVETQYF. The variable domain in full, with the rest retrieved from reference TRBV9 and TRBJ2-5, is DSGVTQTPKHLITATGQRVTLRCSPRSGDLSVYWYQQSLDQGLQFLIQYYNGEERAKGNILERFSAQQFPDLHSELNLSSLELGDSALYFCASSVADLAVETQYFGPGTRLLVL.

The V and J genes are TRBV7-2 and TRBJ2-7; 9 bases fit TRBD1. The CDR3 runs to 14 residues. Trimming at V came to 5 bases and at J to 2 bases, leaving 4 bases not matched to a gene. The germline V gene has CDR1 SGHTA and CDR2 FQGNSA. CDR3 in DNA: TGTGCCAGCAGCACCGACAGGGGGACCTACGAGCAGTACTTC. Its translation: CASSTDRGTYEQYF.

This clonotype was observed a few times. The rearrangement joins TRBV12-3 or TRBV12-4 to TRBJ2-7, with D possibly being TRBD1 or TRBD2 (5 bases each). The length of the CDR3 is 13 residues. Deletions cut 5 bases from V and 6 bases from J, with 14 bases between. CDR3 in DNA: TGTGCCAGCAGTCCTGGGAGCGACAGCGAGCAGTACTTC. Its translation is CASSPGSDSEQYF.

The rearrangement joins TRBV4-1 to TRBJ2-7; 10 bases align to TRBD1. This CDR3 has 18 residues. J was trimmed by 1 base and V by 4 bases; bases with no gene match: 13. Germline V CDR1 and CDR2: MGHRA, YSYEKL. For the CDR3, the DNA is TGCGCCAGCAGCCCTCTAACGACAGGGGGCCCGGGGTCCTACGAGCAGTACTTC. The encoded protein is CASSPLTTGGPGSYEQYF.

The chain couples TRBV10-3 to TRBJ2-2; TRBD2 is a possible D gene (5 bases). V lost 4 bases and J 4 bases, leaving 13 bases between the germline ends. The CDR3 length is 15 residues. Germline V CDR1 and CDR2: ENHRY, SYGVKD. The CDR3, as DNA: TGTGCCATCAGTGGGACTGGACGTGGCACCGGGGAGCTGTTTTTT. It codes for CAISGTGRGTGELFF.

This clonotype was counted between two and nine times. The CDR3 DNA reads TGTGCCAGCAGCTCGGACTCCAGGGCCTACGAGCAGTACTTC. It encodes CASSSDSRAYEQYF. The chain uses TRBV7-8 and TRBJ2-7, with D perhaps TRBD1 or TRBD2 (5 bases each). Per the germline V gene, CDR1 is SGHVS and CDR2 is FQNEAQ. There are 14 residues in the CDR3. The V gene lost 4 bases and the J gene lost 2 bases, with 12 bases spanning the gap. Variable domain in full (rest from reference TRBV7-8 and TRBJ2-7): GAGVSQSPRYKVAKRGQDVALRCDPISGHVSLFWYQQALGQGPEFLTYFQNEAQLDKSGLPSDRFFAERPEGSVSTLKIQRTQQEDSAVYLCASSSDSRAYEQYFGPGTRLTVT.

This chain links TRBV7-6 with TRBJ1-2; TRBD1 matches at 11 bases. Germline V lookup: CDR1 SGHVS, CDR2 FNYEAQ. The CDR3 has 14 amino acids. Germline trimming cut 3 bases from V and 6 bases from J; bases unmatched to any gene: 3. The CDR3 coding sequence is TGTGCCAGCAGCTTCGGACAGGGGGCTCATGGCTACACCTTC. It is translated as CASSFGQGAHGYTF. The full variable domain, completed using reference TRBV7-6 and TRBJ1-2, is GAGVSQSPRYKVTKRGQDVALRCDPISGHVSLYWYRQALGQGPEFLTYFNYEAQQDKSGLPNDRFSAERPEGSISTLTIQRTEQRDSAMYRCASSFGQGAHGYTFGSGTRLTVV.

The chain joins TRBV7-2 to TRBJ2-1, with 7 bases fitting TRBD1. Germline CDR1 is SGHTA and CDR2 is FQGNSA. CDR3 length: 16 residues. Trimming cost V 6 bases and J 8 bases; bases outside gene matches: 16. CDR3 amino acids: CASRKRVGQVLDEQFF. The CDR3 DNA follows: TGTGCCAGCAGGAAACGCGTAGGACAGGTCTTGGATGAGCAGTTCTTC.

The chain carries TRBV12-3 or TRBV12-4 and TRBJ2-2, with D unclear. The CDR3 length is 15 residues. V dropped 4 bases and J dropped 0 bases, with 9 bases sitting between them. Here the CDR3 reads CASSWVLTNTGELFF. CDR3 nucleotide sequence: TGTGCCAGCAGTTGGGTCTTGACGAACACCGGGGAGCTGTTTTTT.

This clonotype occurred once. The V call is TRBV2, the J call TRBJ1-5, with no clear D. From germline, CDR1 is SNHLY and CDR2 FYNNEI. Trimming shortened V by 7 bases and J by 4 bases, and 11 bases separated the two germline ends. This CDR3 has 13 amino acids. CDR3 in amino acids: CASTEETNQPQHF. The CDR3 region has the DNA TGTGCCAGCACGGAGGAGACAAATCAGCCCCAGCATTTT.

V is TRBV7-8 and J is TRBJ1-2; 8 positions agree with TRBD1. The junction had 4 bases not matched to a gene; V was cut back by 1 base and J by 6 bases. Germline-derived CDR1 and CDR2 are SGHVS and FQNEAQ. This CDR3 spans 14 amino acids. The CDR3 here is CASSLGDRGDGYTF. CDR3 in DNA: TGTGCCAGCAGCTTAGGTGACAGGGGTGATGGCTACACCTTC.

The rearrangement uses TRBV29-1 and TRBJ2-1, with 7 nucleotides matching TRBD2. The CDR3 covers 16 residues. Germline CDR1 is SQVTM and CDR2 is ANQGSEA. V dropped 4 bases and J dropped 2; count of bases not matched to a gene: 11. The CDR3 DNA sequence: TGCAGCGTTGTTCCATACGGGGAGGGTACCTACAATGAGCAGTTCTTC. This translates into CSVVPYGEGTYNEQFF.

The chain links TRBV6-2 or TRBV6-3 to TRBJ2-7, with 8 positions matching TRBD1. Germline V CDR1 and CDR2: MNHEY, SVGEGT. With V trimmed by 6 bases and J by 11 bases, 6 bases remained unmatched. This CDR3 comprises 11 residues. The CDR3 loop is CASRRTGKEYF. The CDR3 DNA sequence: TGTGCCAGCAGGAGGACAGGGAAGGAGTACTTC.

This clonotype was picked up a small number of times. The chain joins TRBV7-8 to TRBJ2-2, with TRBD2 matching over 12 bases. Germline V CDR1 and CDR2: SGHVS, FQNEAQ. Trimming at V came to 4 bases and at J to 7 bases, leaving 10 bases not matched to a gene. The CDR3 totals 17 residues. This CDR3 is CASSSIRLAGEIGELFF. The CDR3 DNA is TGTGCCAGCAGCTCCATTCGACTAGCGGGAGAGATCGGGGAGCTGTTTTTT. The whole variable domain, filled in from reference TRBV7-8 and TRBJ2-2, reads GAGVSQSPRYKVAKRGQDVALRCDPISGHVSLFWYQQALGQGPEFLTYFQNEAQLDKSGLPSDRFFAERPEGSVSTLKIQRTQQEDSAVYLCASSSIRLAGEIGELFFGEGSRLTVL.

This chain joins TRBV5-4 and TRBJ1-6; no definite D call. Trimming removed 4 bases from V and 10 bases from J, with 9 bases in between. This CDR3 is 12 amino acids long. In germline, CDR1 is SGHNT, CDR2 YYREEE (reference sequence). This CDR3 reads CASSPLGSPLHF. CDR3 in DNA: TGTGCCAGCAGCCCCCTAGGATCACCCCTCCACTTT.

This chain uses TRBV20-1 with TRBJ2-1; D remains unclear. Trimming left V 1 base short and J 12 bases short, with 10 bases between. Germline V gene sequence: CDR1 DFQATT, CDR2 SNEGSKA (reference sequence). The CDR3 totals 11 residues. The CDR3 sequence is CSARGIGGQFF. CDR3 coding DNA: TGCAGTGCTAGAGGTATCGGCGGGCAGTTCTTC.

The J gene is TRBJ2-7, the V gene TRBV6-5; the D call may be TRBD1 or TRBD2 (6 bases each). Trimming took 6 bases from V and 3 from J, leaving 18 bases between them. The CDR3 length is 15 residues. The germline gives CDR1 MNHEY, CDR2 SVGAGI. CDR3 loop: CASSSQPGAYYEQYF. DNA of the CDR3: TGTGCCAGCAGCTCCCAGCCGGGGGCCTACTACGAGCAGTACTTC.

This clonotype was recorded a few times. V and J are TRBV12-3 or TRBV12-4 and TRBJ2-7; D remains unclear. The CDR3 is made up of 15 amino acids. The V end was cut by 6 bases, the J end by 2 bases, with 17 bases between. The CDR3, as DNA: TGTGCCAGCAGCCTCGACGGTTTTGGGCCCTACGAGCAGTACTTC. It translates to CASSLDGFGPYEQYF.

The V call is TRBV7-2, the J call TRBJ2-1; 7 bases map to TRBD1. CDR3 length: 15 residues. Germline values: CDR1 SGHTA, CDR2 FQGNSA. Trimming at V came to 5 bases and at J to 5 bases, leaving 9 bases not matched to a gene. The CDR3 region is CASSVNRGLDNEQFF. The CDR3 DNA reads as TGTGCCAGCAGCGTAAACAGGGGATTGGACAATGAGCAGTTCTTC.